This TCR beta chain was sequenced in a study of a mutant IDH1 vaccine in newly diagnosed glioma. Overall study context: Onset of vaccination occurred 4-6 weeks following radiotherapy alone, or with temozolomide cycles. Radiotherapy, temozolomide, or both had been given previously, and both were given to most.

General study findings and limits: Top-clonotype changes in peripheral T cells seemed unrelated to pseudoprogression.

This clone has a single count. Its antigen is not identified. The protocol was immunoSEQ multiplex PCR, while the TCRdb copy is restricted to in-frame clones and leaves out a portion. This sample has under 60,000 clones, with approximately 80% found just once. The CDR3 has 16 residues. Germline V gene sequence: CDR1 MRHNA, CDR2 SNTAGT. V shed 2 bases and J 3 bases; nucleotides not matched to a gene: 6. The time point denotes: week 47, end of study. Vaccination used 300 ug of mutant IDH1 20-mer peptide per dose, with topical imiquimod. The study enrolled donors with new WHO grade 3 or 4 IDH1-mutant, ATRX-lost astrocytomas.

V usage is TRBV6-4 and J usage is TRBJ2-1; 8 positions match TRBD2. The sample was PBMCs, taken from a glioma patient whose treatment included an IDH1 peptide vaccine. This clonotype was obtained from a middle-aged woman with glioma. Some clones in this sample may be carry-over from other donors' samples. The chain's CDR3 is CASSDLYGGDYNEQFF. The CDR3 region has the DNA TGTGCCAGCAGTGACCTTTACGGGGGGGACTACAATGAGCAGTTCTTC.